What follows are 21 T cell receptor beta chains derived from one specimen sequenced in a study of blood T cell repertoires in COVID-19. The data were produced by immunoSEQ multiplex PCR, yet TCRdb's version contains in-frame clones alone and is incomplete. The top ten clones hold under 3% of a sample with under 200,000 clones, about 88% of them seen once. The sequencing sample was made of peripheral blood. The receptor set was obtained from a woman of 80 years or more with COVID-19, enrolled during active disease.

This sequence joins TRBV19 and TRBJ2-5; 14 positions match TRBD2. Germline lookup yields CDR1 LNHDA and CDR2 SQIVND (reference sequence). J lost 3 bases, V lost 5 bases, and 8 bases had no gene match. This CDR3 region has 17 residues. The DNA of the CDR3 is TGTGCCAGTAGTGTGACTAGCGGGAGGGCCGCAGAAGAGACCCAGTACTTC. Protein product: CASSVTSGRAAEETQYF.

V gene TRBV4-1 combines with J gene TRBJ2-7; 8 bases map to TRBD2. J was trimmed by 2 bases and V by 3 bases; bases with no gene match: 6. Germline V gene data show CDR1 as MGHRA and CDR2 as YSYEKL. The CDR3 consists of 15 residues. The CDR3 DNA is TGCGCCAGCAGCCAGTTTCTAGCGGGTGCCTACGAGCAGTACTTC. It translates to CASSQFLAGAYEQYF.

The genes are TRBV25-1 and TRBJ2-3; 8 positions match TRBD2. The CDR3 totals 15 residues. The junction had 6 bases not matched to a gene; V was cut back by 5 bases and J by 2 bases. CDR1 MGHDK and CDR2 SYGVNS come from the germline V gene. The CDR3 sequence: CASSRVAGYTDTQYF. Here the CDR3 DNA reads TGTGCCAGCAGTAGGGTAGCGGGGTACACAGATACGCAGTATTTT.

CDR3 DNA sequence: TGTGCCAGTAGTAAACTGACAGGGGGAGGGCAGCCCCAGCATTTT. Translated: CASSKLTGGGQPQHF. The V gene is TRBV19, the J gene TRBJ1-5, with TRBD1 identical over 9 bases. Germline V gene sequence: CDR1 LNHDA, CDR2 SQIVND (reference sequence). The CDR3 runs 15 residues. The trim removed 4 bases at V and 7 bases at J, leaving 8 bases unmatched.

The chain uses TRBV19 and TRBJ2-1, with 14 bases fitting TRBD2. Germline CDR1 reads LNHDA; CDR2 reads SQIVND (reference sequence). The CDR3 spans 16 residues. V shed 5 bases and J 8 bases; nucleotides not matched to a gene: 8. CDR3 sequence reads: CASSAGGTSGSYEQFF. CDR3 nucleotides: TGTGCCAGTAGTGCTGGGGGGACTAGCGGGAGCTATGAGCAGTTCTTC.

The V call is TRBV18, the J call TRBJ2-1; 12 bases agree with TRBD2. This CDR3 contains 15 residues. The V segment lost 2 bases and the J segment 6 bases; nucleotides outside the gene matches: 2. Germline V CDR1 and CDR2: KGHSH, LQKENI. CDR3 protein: CASSPGLAGPNEQFF. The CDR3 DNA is TGTGCCAGCTCACCAGGACTAGCGGGACCCAATGAGCAGTTCTTC.

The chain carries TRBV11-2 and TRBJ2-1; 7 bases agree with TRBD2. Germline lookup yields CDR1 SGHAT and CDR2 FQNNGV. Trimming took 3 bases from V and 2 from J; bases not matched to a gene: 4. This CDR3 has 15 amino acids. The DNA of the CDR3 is TGTGCCAGCAGCTTGGCTAGCGGACCCTACAATGAGCAGTTCTTC. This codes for CASSLASGPYNEQFF. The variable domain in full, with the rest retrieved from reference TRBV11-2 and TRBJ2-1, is EAGVAQSPRYKIIEKRQSVAFWCNPISGHATLYWYQQILGQGPKLLIQFQNNGVVDDSQLPKDRFSAERLKGVDSTLKIQPAKLEDSAVYLCASSLASGPYNEQFFGPGTRLTVL.

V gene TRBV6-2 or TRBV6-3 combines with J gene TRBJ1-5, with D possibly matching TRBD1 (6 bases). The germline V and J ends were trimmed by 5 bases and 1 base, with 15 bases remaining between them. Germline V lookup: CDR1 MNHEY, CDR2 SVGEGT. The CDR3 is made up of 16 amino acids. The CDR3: CASSHLSTGSNQPQHF. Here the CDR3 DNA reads TGTGCCAGCAGTCACTTATCGACAGGAAGCAATCAGCCCCAGCATTTT.

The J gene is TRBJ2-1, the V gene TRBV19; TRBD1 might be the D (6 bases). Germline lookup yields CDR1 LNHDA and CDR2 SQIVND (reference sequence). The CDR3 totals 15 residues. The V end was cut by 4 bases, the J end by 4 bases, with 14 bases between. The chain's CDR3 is CASSKLRTDYNEQFF. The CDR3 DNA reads TGTGCCAGTAGTAAATTGAGGACAGATTACAATGAGCAGTTCTTC. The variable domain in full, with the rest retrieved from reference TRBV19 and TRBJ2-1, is DGGITQSPKYLFRKEGQNVTLSCEQNLNHDAMYWYRQDPGQGLRLIYYSQIVNDFQKGDIAEGYSVSREKKESFPLTVTSAQKNPTAFYLCASSKLRTDYNEQFFGPGTRLTVL.

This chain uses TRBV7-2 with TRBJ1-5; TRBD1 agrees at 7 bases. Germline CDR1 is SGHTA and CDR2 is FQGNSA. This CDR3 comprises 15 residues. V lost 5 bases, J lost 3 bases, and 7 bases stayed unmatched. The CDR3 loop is CASSKGTVANQPQHF. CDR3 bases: TGTGCCAGCAGCAAAGGGACAGTGGCCAATCAGCCCCAGCATTTT.

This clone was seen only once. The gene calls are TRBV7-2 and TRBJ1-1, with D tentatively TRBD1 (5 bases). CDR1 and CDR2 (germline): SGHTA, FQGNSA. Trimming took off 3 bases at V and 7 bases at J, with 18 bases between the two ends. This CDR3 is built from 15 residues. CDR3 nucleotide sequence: TGTGCCAGCAGCTTTTCGGGTTCAGGGCATCTTGAAGCTTTCTTT. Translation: CASSFSGSGHLEAFF.

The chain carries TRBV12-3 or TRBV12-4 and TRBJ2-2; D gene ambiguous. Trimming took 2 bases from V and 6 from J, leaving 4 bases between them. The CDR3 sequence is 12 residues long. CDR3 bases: TGTGCCAGCAGTTTACCTCCCGGGGAGCTGTTTTTT. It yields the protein CASSLPPGELFF.

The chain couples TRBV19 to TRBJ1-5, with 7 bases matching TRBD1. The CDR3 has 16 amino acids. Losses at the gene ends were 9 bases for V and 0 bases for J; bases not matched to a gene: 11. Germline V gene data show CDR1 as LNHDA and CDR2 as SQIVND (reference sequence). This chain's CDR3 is CASKLTGALSNQPQHF. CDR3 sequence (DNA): TGTGCCAGCAAGCTAACAGGGGCCCTTAGCAATCAGCCCCAGCATTTT.

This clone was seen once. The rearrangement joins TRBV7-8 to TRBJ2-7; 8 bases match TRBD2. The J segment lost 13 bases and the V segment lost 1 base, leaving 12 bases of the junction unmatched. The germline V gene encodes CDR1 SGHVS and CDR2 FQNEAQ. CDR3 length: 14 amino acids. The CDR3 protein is CASSLDRFRSGNYF. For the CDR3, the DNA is TGTGCCAGCAGCTTAGATAGGTTCCGTAGCGGGAACTACTTC.

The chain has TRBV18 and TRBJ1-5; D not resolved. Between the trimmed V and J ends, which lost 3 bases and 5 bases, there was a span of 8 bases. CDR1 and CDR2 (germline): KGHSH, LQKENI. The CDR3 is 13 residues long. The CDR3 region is CASSPSPDQPQHF. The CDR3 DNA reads TGTGCCAGCTCACCCTCGCCGGATCAGCCCCAGCATTTT. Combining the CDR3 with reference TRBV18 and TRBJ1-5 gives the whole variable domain NAGVMQNPRHLVRRRGQEARLRCSPMKGHSHVYWYRQLPEEGLKFMVYLQKENIIDESGMPKERFSAEFPKEGPSILRIQQVVRGDSAAYFCASSPSPDQPQHFGDGTRLSIL.

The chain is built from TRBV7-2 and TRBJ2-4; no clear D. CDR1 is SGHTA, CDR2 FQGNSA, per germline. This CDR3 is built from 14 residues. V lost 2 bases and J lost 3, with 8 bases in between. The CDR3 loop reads CASSLRGLKNIQYF. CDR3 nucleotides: TGTGCCAGCAGCTTACGAGGCCTCAAAAACATTCAGTACTTC.

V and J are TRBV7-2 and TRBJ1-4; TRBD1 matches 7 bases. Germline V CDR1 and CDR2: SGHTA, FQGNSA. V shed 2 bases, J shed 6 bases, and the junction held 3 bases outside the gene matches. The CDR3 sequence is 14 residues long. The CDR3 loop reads CASSLQGGYEKLFF. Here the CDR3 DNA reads TGTGCCAGCAGCTTACAGGGGGGTTATGAAAAACTGTTTTTT.

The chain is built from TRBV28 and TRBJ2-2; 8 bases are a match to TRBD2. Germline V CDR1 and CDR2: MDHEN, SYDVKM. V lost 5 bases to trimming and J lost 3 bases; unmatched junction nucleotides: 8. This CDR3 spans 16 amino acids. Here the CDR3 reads CASSPRGGADTGELFF. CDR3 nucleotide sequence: TGTGCCAGCAGTCCCCGGGGGGGGGCGGACACCGGGGAGCTGTTTTTT.

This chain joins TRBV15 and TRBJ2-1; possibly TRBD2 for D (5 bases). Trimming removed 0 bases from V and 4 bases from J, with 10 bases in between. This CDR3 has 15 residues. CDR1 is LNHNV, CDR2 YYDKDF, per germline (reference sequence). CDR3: CATSRDRPGYNEQFF. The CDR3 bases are TGTGCCACCAGCAGAGATCGGCCGGGATACAATGAGCAGTTCTTC.

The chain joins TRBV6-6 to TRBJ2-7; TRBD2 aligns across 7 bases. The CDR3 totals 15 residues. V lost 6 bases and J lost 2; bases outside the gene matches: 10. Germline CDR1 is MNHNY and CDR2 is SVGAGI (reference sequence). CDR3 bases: TGTGCCAGCAGCCAGCCCCTCGGGGGGACCTACGAGCAGTACTTC. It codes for CASSQPLGGTYEQYF.

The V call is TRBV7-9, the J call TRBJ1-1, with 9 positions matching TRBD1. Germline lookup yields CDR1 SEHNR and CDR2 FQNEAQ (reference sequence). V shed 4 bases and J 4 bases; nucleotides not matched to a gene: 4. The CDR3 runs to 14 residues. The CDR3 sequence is CASSWTGVGTEAFF. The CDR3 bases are TGTGCCAGCAGCTGGACAGGGGTAGGCACTGAAGCTTTCTTT.